A selection of T cell receptor beta chains follows, all from one sample in a study of regulatory T cells in long-lasting Graves disease. TCRdb used MiXCR to reprocess the multiplex PCR reads, holding one entry per CDR3 protein. Among about 500,000 distinct CDR3 sequences listed, roughly 15% were seen once. These data were also filed under a second study, of T cells in Graves' hyperthyroidism and ophthalmopathy.

The material sequenced was peripheral blood mononuclear cells (PBMCs), taken at new diagnosis, from a patient treated with antithyroid drugs. These receptor sequences come from a man in his forties with Graves disease. Each CDR3 is given with its conserved first and last residue. The D gene is left open where the match is weak. Size tells how often a clone was seen (once, few, many) or the class of an expanded clone, and some rows leave it out.

d_call	clone_size	v_call	j_call	cdr3_aa	cdr3_nt
TRBD1	many	TRBV2	TRBJ2-2	CASRRQGPNTGELFF	TGTGCCAGCAGGCGACAGGGACCGAACACCGGGGAGCTGTTTTTT
TRBD2	many	TRBV12-3/TRBV12-4	TRBJ2-3	CASRRAGGIDTQYF	TGTGCCAGCAGACGAGCGGGAGGGATAGATACGCAGTATTTT
-	few	TRBV11-2	TRBJ2-7	CASSGWGSGEQYF	TGTGCCAGTAGTGGTTGGGGATCTGGCGAGCAGTACTTC
-	few	TRBV19	TRBJ1-2	CASSPQGSGYTF	TGTGCCAGTAGTCCACAGGGATCGGGCTACACCTTC
-	many	TRBV2	TRBJ2-2	CASLFGTPSTGELFF	TGTGCCAGCCTATTCGGGACACCGAGCACCGGGGAGCTGTTTTTT
TRBD1	-	TRBV4-1	TRBJ1-5	CAGSLGGQGRNQPQHF	TGCGCCGGCAGCCTTGGTGGACAGGGACGAAATCAGCCCCAGCATTTT
-	many	TRBV6-2/TRBV6-3	TRBJ1-2	CASSYSAGVDGYTF	TGTGCCAGCAGTTACTCCGCAGGGGTCGATGGCTACACCTTC
-	-	TRBV7-2	TRBJ1-6	CASSHGQSNSPLHF	TGTGCCAGCAGCCACGGACAGTCTAATTCACCCCTCCACTTT
TRBD2	many	TRBV4-1	TRBJ2-2	CASSQVAQGLAVTGELFF	TGCGCCAGCAGCCAAGTGGCGCAGGGACTAGCGGTCACCGGGGAGCTGTTTTTT
-	few	TRBV14	TRBJ2-3	CASSQTRGHTQYF	TGTGCCAGCAGCCAGACGAGAGGCCATACGCAGTATTTT
-	few	TRBV20-1	TRBJ1-2	CSARPQGPGYGYTF	TGCAGTGCTAGACCCCAGGGGCCCGGCTATGGCTACACCTTC
-	many	TRBV6-2/TRBV6-3	TRBJ1-5	CASSEGGGNQPQHF	TGTGCCAGCAGTGAAGGTGGGGGGAATCAGCCCCAGCATTTT
TRBD2	-	TRBV27	TRBJ2-1	CASSSPSGTTYNEQFF	TGTGCCAGCAGTTCACCTAGCGGGACTACCTACAATGAGCAGTTCTTC
-	-	TRBV7-6	TRBJ2-3	CASAGAFGDTQYF	TGTGCCAGCGCAGGGGCATTCGGAGATACGCAGTATTTT
TRBD1	many	TRBV7-7	TRBJ2-1	CASSLSPPGQAPYNEQFF	TGTGCTAGCAGCTTAAGCCCCCCGGGACAGGCCCCCTACAATGAGCAGTTCTTC
-	many	TRBV5-1	TRBJ2-5	CASSLASDIQETQYF	TGCGCCAGCAGCTTGGCTAGCGACATCCAAGAGACCCAGTACTTC
-	-	TRBV10-3	TRBJ1-6	CAIRGGRPGDSPLHF	TGTGCCATCCGCGGTGGCCGCCCGGGAGATTCACCCCTCCACTTT
TRBD2	-	TRBV9	TRBJ2-7	CASSVEAGGEEQYF	TGTGCCAGCAGCGTGGAAGCGGGAGGGGAGGAGCAGTACTTC
-	many	TRBV6-1	TRBJ1-5	CASSKETAVGNQPQHF	TGTGCCAGCAGTAAAGAAACGGCGGTCGGCAATCAGCCCCAGCATTTT
-	few	TRBV12-3/TRBV12-4	TRBJ1-5	CASSLVGGYQPQHF	TGTGCCAGCAGTTTAGTGGGGGGCTATCAGCCCCAGCATTTT
TRBD2	-	TRBV28	TRBJ2-1	CASSSSGRSNEQFF	TGTGCCAGCAGCAGTAGCGGGAGATCCAATGAGCAGTTCTTC
TRBD2	-	TRBV2	TRBJ2-1	CASSQGGRLAGGPEQFF	TGTGCCAGCAGCCAAGGGGGAAGACTAGCGGGAGGGCCAGAGCAGTTCTTC
TRBD1	many	TRBV6-2/TRBV6-3	TRBJ2-7	CASSYSQGYEQYF	TGTGCCAGCAGTTACTCACAGGGGTACGAGCAGTACTTC
-	-	TRBV6-1	TRBJ2-3	CATSSGLDDTQYF	TGTGCCACATCCTCAGGGCTCGATGATACGCAGTATTTT
-	many	TRBV20-1	TRBJ2-4	CSASPPLAKNIQYF	TGCAGTGCTAGCCCCCCCTTAGCCAAAAACATTCAGTACTTC
-	many	TRBV28	TRBJ1-2	CASSFIGGYTF	TGTGCCAGCAGTTTTATAGGAGGCTACACCTTC
-	many	TRBV12-3/TRBV12-4	TRBJ1-6	CASHRPGSSSPLHF	TGTGCCAGCCACCGCCCAGGGTCTAGTTCACCCCTCCACTTT
TRBD1	many	TRBV7-8	TRBJ2-2	CASSPLTGGHTGELFF	TGTGCCAGCAGCCCATTGACAGGGGGCCACACCGGGGAGCTGTTTTTT
TRBD2	many	TRBV2	TRBJ2-1	CASRRVAGAYEQFF	TGTGCCAGCAGGAGGGTAGCGGGAGCATATGAGCAGTTCTTC